A selection of T cell receptor beta chains follows, all from one sample in a study of shared clonotypes between healthy human individuals. Clones were sequenced by immunoSEQ multiplex PCR, and TCRdb holds only the in-frame ones, with some missing. The sample holds hundreds of thousands of clones, 90% to 97% seen once. Sequenced: naive CD8+ T cells sorted from blood. These receptors were taken from a man younger than 40 in good health. Each CDR3 is given with its conserved first and last residue. Rows may omit the clone size; those that give it use once, few, many or a size class.

j_gene,v_gene,abundance,CDR3aa
TRBJ2-7,TRBV5-5,-,CASSLEYGSSYEQYF
TRBJ2-7,TRBV27,-,CASSLRGSGSYEQYF
TRBJ1-1,TRBV5-5,once,CASSLEGVQTEAFF
TRBJ2-7,TRBV4-3,-,CASSHGAGYEQYF
TRBJ2-2,TRBV9,-,CASNVFGGTGELFF
TRBJ2-3,TRBV15,-,CATSRDRNSWGGLLKYF
TRBJ2-1,TRBV14,-,CASSQDESRYDNEQFF
TRBJ2-1,TRBV11-2,-,CASSLGGNGYNEQFF
TRBJ2-3,TRBV27,-,CASSPEGLAASTDTQYF
TRBJ2-1,TRBV27,-,CASRDWIDSNNEQFF
TRBJ2-1,TRBV7-2,-,CASSSLTSGPYNEQFF
TRBJ1-1,TRBV5-1,-,CASSDRENTEAFF
TRBJ1-4,TRBV7-2,-,CASSLGLWGEKLFF
TRBJ2-1,TRBV5-1,-,CASSLAVGLASNEQFF
TRBJ2-7,TRBV7-2,-,CASSLFRGIYEQYF
TRBJ2-2,TRBV9,-,CASSFRRTGELFF
TRBJ1-1,TRBV11-3,-,CASSHKGVRNTEALF
TRBJ2-1,TRBV4-3,-,CASSLSLGRHNEQFF
TRBJ2-7,TRBV27,-,CASRLAGGPAYEQYF
TRBJ2-1,TRBV7-9,-,CASSRVIDNEQFF
TRBJ2-7,TRBV6-5,-,CASRETAQRLYEQYF
TRBJ1-1,TRBV9,-,CASSPFRTFNTEAFF
TRBJ2-2,TRBV18,-,CASSPSGASTNTGELFF
TRBJ2-7,TRBV28,-,CASSRPSQGSYEQYF
TRBJ2-1,TRBV14,-,CASSTSGRAYNEQFF
TRBJ2-1,TRBV4-1,-,CASSQRSEQFF
TRBJ2-1,TRBV7-2,-,CASSLGDGGQFF
TRBJ2-3,TRBV28,-,CASSSPLTSTDTQYF